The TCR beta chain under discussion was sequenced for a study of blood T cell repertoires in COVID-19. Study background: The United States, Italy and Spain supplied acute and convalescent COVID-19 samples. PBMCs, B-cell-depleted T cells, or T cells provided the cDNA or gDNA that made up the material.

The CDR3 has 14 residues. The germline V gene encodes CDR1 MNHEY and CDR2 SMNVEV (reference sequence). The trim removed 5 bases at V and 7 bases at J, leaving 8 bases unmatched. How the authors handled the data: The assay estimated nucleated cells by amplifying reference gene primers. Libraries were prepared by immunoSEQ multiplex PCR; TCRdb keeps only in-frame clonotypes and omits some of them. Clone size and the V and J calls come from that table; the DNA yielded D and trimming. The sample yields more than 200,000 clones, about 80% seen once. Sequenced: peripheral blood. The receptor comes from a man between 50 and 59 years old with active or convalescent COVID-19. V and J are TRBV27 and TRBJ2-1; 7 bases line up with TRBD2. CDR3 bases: TGTGCCAGCAGTCCCTGGGGAGGGAGTAATGAGCAGTTCTTC. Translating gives CASSPWGGSNEQFF.